This T cell receptor beta chain was obtained from a study of blood T cell repertoires in COVID-19. Trimming took 3 bases from V and 7 from J; bases not matched to a gene: 6. The CDR3 sequence is 14 residues long. CDR1 SGHNT and CDR2 YYREEE come from the germline V gene (reference sequence). In the study's own analysis: Amplifying reference gene primers gave estimates of nucleated cell counts. Only in-frame clones appear in the TCRdb table, and some are missing; sequencing was by immunoSEQ multiplex PCR. D and trimming come from the DNA, and the V and J calls and clone size come from that table. The table has more than 400,000 clones, approximately 85% seen once.

Sample: peripheral blood. This chain uses TRBV5-4 with TRBJ2-7; 11 bases are shared with TRBD2. This TCR came from a human donor in a cohort sampled during active COVID-19. CDR3 residues: CASSSDSGRAEQYF. CDR3 nucleotides: TGTGCCAGCAGCTCCGATAGCGGGAGGGCAGAGCAGTACTTC.